The subject of this entry is one TCR beta chain. This clonotype showed up just a few times. The clone's antigen remains unknown. Base qualities are not provided; no much larger clone lies one nucleotide away. The data belong to a study of CD8 T cells in ankylosing spondylitis (dated by TCRdb to 2015 to 2018). In terms of the full investigation: The study set out to find disease-linked TCR variants by profiling T cell receptor beta repertoires in ankylosing spondylitis patients and healthy donors. The full study cohort was made up of 25 ankylosing spondylitis patients and 108 healthy donors. Peripheral blood was sampled, and synovial fluid was additionally collected from ankylosing spondylitis patients.

Sequencer: Illumina HiSeq 2500. Quantitative 5'-RACE with molecular barcodes was the method used to prepare the TCR beta libraries. In the source study's methods: A new computational method, built on a probabilistic model of VDJ rearrangement, was used to identify disease-linked TCR variants. TCRdb reprocessed the public reads (quality trimming at Q25 with fastp, clone calling with MiXCR) and kept in-frame beta chains. For every CDR3 protein sequence, its rows merge into one entry that carries the most common genes and DNA. These V and J calls originate from TCRdb's pipeline instead of the authors' own analysis. For this sample there are a few hundred thousand distinct CDR3 sequences; 20% to 25% appear just once. Jointly, the top ten make up 16% of the sample. The V end loses 0 bases and the J end loses 0 bases, and a stretch of 13 bases separates them. From the cysteine up to the phenylalanine, the CDR3 has a length of 17 residues. Of the read, only the CDR3 DNA is kept; its 51 bases are in frame from base 1. Reading the germline V gene gives CDR1 SGHDT and CDR2 YYEEEE.

Overall study results and their limits: The disease-linked clones had a CD8+ phenotype and were found at relatively low frequencies in peripheral blood. The disease-linked clones were reported to be significantly enriched in matched synovial fluid samples from ankylosing spondylitis patients. Some of the motif variants had been reported before in the synovial fluid and blood of reactive arthritis patients, a finding that suggests common disease-initiation mechanisms. A TCR beta motif of 8 or 9 highly homologous amino acid variants appeared characteristic of blood from ankylosing spondylitis patients.

Recombination connected TRBV5-6 to TRBJ2-1; TRBD1 is possibly the D segment (6 matching bases). This sequence originates from a male donor with ankylosing spondylitis. Material for sequencing was blood, either unsorted or a sorted T cell fraction (not recorded which). Here the CDR3 is given as CASSLEAGVRSYNEQFF. In nucleotide form, the sequence is TGTGCCAGCAGCTTGGAGGCAGGGGTGCGCTCCTACAATGAGCAGTTCTTC. The full variable domain, completed from the reference TRBV5-6 and TRBJ2-1 proteins outside the CDR3, reads DAGVTQSPTHLIKTRGQQVTLRCSPKSGHDTVSWYQQALGQGPQFIFQYYEEEERQRGNFPDRFSGHQFPNYSSELNVNALLLGDSALYLCASSLEAGVRSYNEQFFGPGTRLTVL.